This entry lists 32 T cell receptor beta chains sequenced from one sample in a study of identical twins (dated by TCRdb to the mid-2010s). The library was generated by 5' RACE. Instrument on record: Illumina HiSeq 2000. TCRdb redid the processing of the public reads, applying fastp at Q25 and MiXCR, and retained in-frame beta chains. Merged by CDR3 protein, the rows form single entries marked with the most common genes and DNA. The sample includes some 760,000 distinct CDR3 sequences, with roughly 18% observed a single time. The leading ten clones occupy roughly 14% of the sample. This sample also appeared in a second study, on T cells expressing NK-cell markers.

Sequencing was performed on PBMCs. The origin of the receptors is a woman younger than 35 in good health.

This clonotype was detected only a few times. The chain joins TRBV12-3 or TRBV12-4 to TRBJ2-1; no definite D call. Trimming cost V 3 bases and J 8 bases, with 8 bases left between them. This CDR3 has 12 amino acids. For the CDR3, the DNA is TGTGCCAGCAGTTTTATGAGAGATGAGCAGTTCTTC. Its protein product is CASSFMRDEQFF.

The V and J genes are TRBV15 and TRBJ2-7; D gene unclear. Trimming left V 6 bases short and J 2 bases short, with 8 bases between. The CDR3 loop spans 12 amino acids. Germline V lookup: CDR1 LNHNV, CDR2 YYDKDF (reference sequence). The CDR3 protein is CATSEHTYEQYF. The CDR3 DNA follows: TGTGCCACCAGTGAACATACCTACGAGCAGTACTTC.

The rearrangement joins TRBV5-1 to TRBJ1-1; TRBD1 is a possible D gene (5 bases). Per germline, CDR1 SGHRS and CDR2 YFSETQ. V was clipped by 4 bases and J by 4 bases, with 14 bases between them. This CDR3 spans 14 amino acids. Here the CDR3 reads CASSLGVLGTEAFF. The CDR3 coding sequence is TGCGCCAGCAGCCTAGGGGTATTAGGCACTGAAGCTTTCTTT.

This clonotype has just a few counts. This chain connects TRBV12-3 or TRBV12-4 to TRBJ1-3; no definite D call. The CDR3 loop spans 13 amino acids. The V end lost 1 base, the J end lost 10 bases, and 11 bases lay between the germline ends. The CDR3 region is CASSLDLENTIYF. The CDR3 region has the DNA TGTGCCAGCAGTTTAGATTTGGAGAATACCATATATTTT.

This clonotype showed up just a few times. This chain joins TRBV2 and TRBJ2-1; no firm D call. Germline loops: CDR1 SNHLY, CDR2 FYNNEI. Trimming removed 6 bases from V and 2 bases from J, with 11 bases in between. This CDR3 contains 14 residues. The CDR3 bases are TGTGCCAGCAGGGGAAGCGAGACCTACAATGAGCAGTTCTTC. This translates into CASRGSETYNEQFF.

The chain carries TRBV12-3 or TRBV12-4 and TRBJ2-1; D not resolved. V lost 8 bases, J lost 4 bases, and 6 bases lay in between. The CDR3 runs to 11 residues. CDR3 sequence (DNA): TGTGCCAGCTGCTATTACAATGAGCAGTTCTTC. Its translation is CASCYYNEQFF.

This sequence joins TRBV20-1 and TRBJ2-4; D unresolved. Germline values: CDR1 DFQATT, CDR2 SNEGSKA (reference sequence). Trimming removed 0 bases at V and 3 bases at J, with 9 bases between. The length of the CDR3 is 14 residues. In nucleotides, the CDR3 is TGCAGTGCTAGAGAGTCGGGTAGCAAAAACATTCAGTACTTC. Its translation is CSARESGSKNIQYF.

CDR3 sequence reads: CASSTRTSGGETQYF. CDR3 DNA sequence: TGTGCCAGCAGCACCCGGACTAGCGGGGGGGAGACCCAGTACTTC. J is TRBJ2-5 and V is TRBV11-2; the match to TRBD2 covers 14 bases. J gave up 5 bases and V 5 bases, and 4 bases lay outside the gene matches. CDR1 and CDR2 (germline): SGHAT, FQNNGV. The CDR3 runs 15 residues.

The sample holds many counts of this clonotype. This chain joins TRBV7-9 and TRBJ2-5; TRBD2 matches at 7 bases. The CDR3 consists of 15 residues. Germline V gives CDR1 SEHNR, CDR2 FQNEAQ (reference sequence). Trimming cost V 5 bases and J 3 bases; bases outside gene matches: 9. The CDR3 here is CASSTRTGGKETQYF. The CDR3 region has the DNA TGTGCCAGCAGCACCAGGACGGGGGGTAAAGAGACCCAGTACTTC.

This clonotype was found a few times. The rearrangement links TRBV6-5 to TRBJ2-2; 11 bases align to TRBD1. V dropped 0 bases and J dropped 5; count of bases not matched to a gene: 5. This CDR3 spans 17 amino acids. CDR1 is MNHEY, CDR2 SVGAGI, per germline. The CDR3 sequence: CASSYSTGQGATGELFF. CDR3 coding DNA: TGTGCCAGCAGTTACTCGACTGGACAGGGGGCGACCGGGGAGCTGTTTTTT.

A few counts support this clonotype. The genes are TRBV29-1 and TRBJ2-7, with D maybe TRBD2 (6 bases). Germline CDR1 SQVTM, CDR2 ANQGSEA. The ends were cut back, 7 bases at V and 6 bases at J, with 19 bases in the middle. This CDR3 region has 13 residues. The CDR3 DNA reads TGCAGCGCTGTGCCCGGGGCGGGACTCGAGCAGTACTTC. Translation gives CSAVPGAGLEQYF.

This CDR3 is CASSEIESDTEAFF. For the CDR3, the DNA is TGTGCCAGCAGTGAAATCGAGAGTGACACTGAAGCTTTCTTT. The V and J genes are TRBV2 and TRBJ1-1; no clear D. CDR3 length: 14 residues. Looked up from germline, CDR1 is SNHLY and CDR2 is FYNNEI. Trimming took 2 bases from V and 3 from J, leaving 10 bases between them.

The chain couples TRBV5-6 to TRBJ2-7, with D possibly TRBD2 on 6 matching bases. CDR1 and CDR2 (germline): SGHDT, YYEEEE. V was pared by 0 bases and J by 7 bases, with 14 bases between. The length of the CDR3 is 14 residues. In DNA form, the CDR3 reads TGTGCCAGCAGCTTGGTGGGGGGAAGGGGAGAGCAGTACTTC. Translating gives CASSLVGGRGEQYF.

Many counts were recorded for this clonotype. This chain links TRBV7-6 with TRBJ2-2; the D is unclear. Deletions cut 1 base from V and 1 base from J, with 4 bases between. CDR3 length equals 14 residues. Germline V gene lookup returns CDR1 SGHVS and CDR2 FNYEAQ. Written as DNA, the CDR3 is TGTGCCAGCAGCTTAGTAAGGAACACCGGGGAGCTGTTTTTT. Protein: CASSLVRNTGELFF.

The CDR3 DNA follows: TGTGCCAGCAGCAAAAGTCGGCGAGGGGGTGGCTTGAGAGAGCAGTACTTC. As protein: CASSKSRRGGGLREQYF. V and J are TRBV21-1 and TRBJ2-7; the D call in the table, TRBD1, was not verified against the DNA. TRBV21-1 is classified as a pseudogene. This CDR3 is built from 17 residues.

The chain carries TRBV27 and TRBJ1-1; the D is unclear. Germline assignment: CDR1 MNHEY and CDR2 SMNVEV (reference sequence). With 2 bases removed from V and 0 bases from J, the gap between germline ends came to 10 bases. The CDR3 length is 15 residues. In DNA, the CDR3 is TGTGCCAGCAGTTTAGGCCGAGTCATGAACACTGAAGCTTTCTTT. This encodes CASSLGRVMNTEAFF.

Remarks on this clonotype: The junction departs from the called germline gene at one end, perhaps through a read error. V usage is TRBV3-1 and J usage is TRBJ2-1, with D unresolved. This CDR3 has 13 amino acids. Germline loops: CDR1 LGHDT, CDR2 YNNKEL (reference sequence). CDR3 DNA: TGTGCCAGCAGCCAAGAGTCCTTCAATGAGCAGTTCTTC. The encoded protein is CASSQESFNEQFF.

This clonotype was observed many times. The chain has TRBV6-1 and TRBJ2-3; D remains unclear. This CDR3 contains 14 residues. V lost 6 bases and J lost 4, with 14 bases in between. Germline V lookup: CDR1 MNHNS, CDR2 SASEGT. CDR3 coding DNA: TGTGCCAGCAGAGGATTCCACCCCGCAGATACGCAGTATTTT. This translates into CASRGFHPADTQYF.

The chain combines TRBV7-2 with TRBJ2-5, with D perhaps TRBD2 (6 bases). Germline lookup yields CDR1 SGHTA and CDR2 FQGNSA. The CDR3 totals 14 residues. Trimming removed 3 bases at V and 3 bases at J, with 11 bases between. CDR3: CASSLNCGKETQYF. The CDR3 nucleotides are TGTGCCAGCAGCTTGAATTGCGGGAAAGAGACCCAGTACTTC.

This clonotype was picked up a small number of times. The gene calls are TRBV20-1 and TRBJ1-1; 9 positions match TRBD1. V was clipped by 6 bases and J by 3 bases; unmatched bases: 5. The germline gives CDR1 DFQATT, CDR2 SNEGSKA (reference sequence). The length of the CDR3 is 13 residues. CDR3 region: CSAGQGQYTEAFF. The CDR3 DNA is TGCAGTGCGGGACAGGGACAATACACTGAAGCTTTCTTT.

This clonotype was picked up a small number of times. CDR3 DNA: TGTGCCAGCTCACCCGGACTAGCGGGGGGGCGAATCACCGGGGAGCTGTTTTTT. Encoded protein: CASSPGLAGGRITGELFF. The rearrangement links TRBV18 to TRBJ2-2; 15 nucleotides align to TRBD2. V dropped 3 bases and J dropped 4; count of bases not matched to a gene: 6. Germline V gene lookup returns CDR1 KGHSH and CDR2 LQKENI. CDR3 length: 18 amino acids.

The CDR3 loop is CATSSHGKTEQFF. CDR3 nucleotide sequence: TGTGCCACCAGTTCGCATGGAAAAACGGAGCAGTTCTTC. The chain is built from TRBV24-1 and TRBJ2-1; D call uncertain. The germline gives CDR1 KGHDR, CDR2 SFDVKD. V was pared by 6 bases and J by 10 bases, with 15 bases between. This CDR3 region has 13 residues.

This clonotype was seen more than once but under ten times. This chain connects TRBV6-1 to TRBJ2-6, with unresolved D. The length of the CDR3 is 15 residues. In germline, CDR1 is MNHNS, CDR2 SASEGT. Trimming cost V 7 bases and J 0 bases, with 10 bases left between them. CDR3 amino acids: CASTLPYSGANVLTF. In DNA, the CDR3 is TGTGCCAGCACACTACCGTACTCTGGGGCCAACGTCCTGACTTTC.

This clonotype was seen a few times. The CDR3 sequence is CASSQGPGEASGNTIYF. CDR3 nucleotide sequence: TGCGCCAGCAGCCAAGGGCCAGGCGAGGCATCTGGAAACACCATATATTTT. The rearrangement uses TRBV4-1 and TRBJ1-3; D call uncertain. The germline V gene has CDR1 MGHRA and CDR2 YSYEKL. The CDR3 totals 17 residues. Deletions cut 1 base from V and 1 base from J, with 14 bases between.

The chain joins TRBV7-2 to TRBJ2-7; TRBD2 agrees at 12 bases. Germline trimming cut 5 bases from V and 4 bases from J; bases unmatched to any gene: 6. CDR1 SGHTA and CDR2 FQGNSA come from the germline V gene. CDR3 length equals 15 residues. Here the CDR3 DNA reads TGTGCCAGCAGCCCGCCACTAGCGGGAGGTTACGAGCAGTACTTC. It yields the protein CASSPPLAGGYEQYF.

V is TRBV5-6 and J is TRBJ2-7, with D possibly TRBD1 on 6 matching bases. The germline gives CDR1 SGHDT, CDR2 YYEEEE. The CDR3 runs to 14 residues. V dropped 3 bases and J dropped 2 bases, with 12 bases sitting between them. CDR3 residues: CASSSGAETYEQYF. In nucleotides, the CDR3 is TGTGCCAGCAGCTCAGGGGCCGAAACCTACGAGCAGTACTTC.

This clonotype was picked up a small number of times. The V gene is TRBV12-3 or TRBV12-4, the J gene TRBJ1-1; a weak D match, TRBD1 (6 bases). The germline V and J ends were trimmed by 0 bases and 10 bases, with 9 bases remaining between them. The CDR3 covers 12 residues. CDR3 sequence: CASSLARGGAFF. The CDR3 DNA sequence: TGTGCCAGCAGTTTAGCGCGAGGGGGAGCTTTCTTT.

The CDR3 bases are TGCAGTGCTAGAGGTTCGGGACGGAGCTACGAGCAGTACTTC. Translating gives CSARGSGRSYEQYF. V and J are TRBV20-1 and TRBJ2-7; either TRBD1 or TRBD2 may fit D (5 bases each). V lost 1 base, J lost 3 bases, and 13 bases lay in between. CDR3 length: 14 amino acids. Germline V gene lookup returns CDR1 DFQATT and CDR2 SNEGSKA (reference sequence).

This clonotype was counted many times. V usage is TRBV5-1 and J usage is TRBJ2-7; D may be TRBD1 or TRBD2 (5 bases each). Germline values: CDR1 SGHRS, CDR2 YFSETQ. Trimming cost V 2 bases and J 1 base, with 16 bases left between them. The CDR3 has 16 residues. The CDR3 region has the DNA TGCGCCAGCAGCTTCACCACCGGGACCGATTCCTACGAGCAGTACTTC. Amino acids: CASSFTTGTDSYEQYF.

Only one count was recorded for this clonotype. V gene TRBV12-3 or TRBV12-4 combines with J gene TRBJ2-6; maybe TRBD1 (6 bases). The germline V and J ends were trimmed by 3 bases and 4 bases, with 16 bases remaining between them. This CDR3 spans 17 amino acids. CDR3 sequence reads: CASSLGAVGGGANVLTF. CDR3 bases: TGTGCCAGCAGTTTGGGGGCTGTGGGTGGCGGGGCCAACGTCCTGACTTTC.

This clonotype was observed at least ten times. The chain combines TRBV12-3 or TRBV12-4 with TRBJ1-2; 7 bases are a match to TRBD1. The CDR3 has 12 residues. Losses at the gene ends were 3 bases for V and 8 bases for J; bases not matched to a gene: 3. The CDR3 loop reads CASSLTGKGYTF. The CDR3 region has the DNA TGTGCCAGCAGTTTGACAGGGAAGGGCTACACCTTC.

In its sample, this clonotype was seen a few times. This chain connects TRBV12-3 or TRBV12-4 to TRBJ2-3; 9 positions agree with TRBD2. The CDR3 is 17 residues long. Trimming took 2 bases from V and 8 from J; bases not matched to a gene: 14. CDR3: CASSLPGNSGSQGTQYF. In DNA, the CDR3 is TGTGCCAGCAGTTTACCCGGTAATAGCGGGAGCCAGGGTACGCAGTATTTT.